The 22 T cell receptor beta chains listed next were all sequenced from one sample in a study of T-cell memory formation after mild COVID-19. TCRdb re-derived calls from the 5' RACE reads in MiXCR, one entry per CDR3 protein. This table has about 240,000 distinct CDR3 sequences, roughly 10% appearing once. The sample consisted of PBMCs or a T cell subset sorted from them (not recorded which). The origin of the receptors is a man aged 18 to 30 who had mild COVID-19 (a few samples of this study predate the infection). Cell type and time point are not known.

The rearrangement joins TRBV9 to TRBJ1-2; D uncertain. Trimming removed 0 bases at V and 4 bases at J, with 7 bases between. The CDR3 is 13 amino acids. The germline gives CDR1 SGDLS, CDR2 YYNGEE. The CDR3 coding sequence is TGTGCCAGCAGCGTAGGCAACGTCTATGGCTACACCTTC. Protein: CASSVGNVYGYTF.

The gene calls are TRBV27 and TRBJ1-6, with D perhaps TRBD1 (5 bases). This CDR3 is 15 amino acids long. Trimming left V 6 bases short and J 7 bases short, with 16 bases between. The V gene's germline CDR1 is MNHEY and CDR2 SMNVEV (reference sequence). CDR3 DNA sequence: TGTGCCAGCAGCCTGCCGCTGGGACTGAATTCACCCCTCCACTTT. Its protein product is CASSLPLGLNSPLHF.

A few counts support this clonotype. J is TRBJ1-2 and V is TRBV5-1; 11 bases are shared with TRBD1. Germline V gene sequence: CDR1 SGHRS, CDR2 YFSETQ. J was trimmed by 4 bases and V by 4 bases; bases with no gene match: 9. CDR3 length equals 16 residues. The CDR3 region is CASSRDRGIVGYGYTF. The CDR3 nucleotides are TGCGCCAGCAGCCGGGACAGGGGGATTGTGGGCTATGGCTACACCTTC.

A few counts support this clonotype. V and J are TRBV5-1 and TRBJ2-1; 9 nucleotides agree with TRBD1. V lost 4 bases and J lost 7; bases outside the gene matches: 9. The CDR3 contains 15 residues. Germline V gives CDR1 SGHRS, CDR2 YFSETQ. CDR3 residues: CASSAGTGYVNEQFF. As DNA, the CDR3 is TGCGCCAGCAGCGCCGGGACAGGGTATGTGAATGAGCAGTTCTTC.

This clonotype has a count of ten or more. This chain joins TRBV27 and TRBJ2-7; no clear D gene. The CDR3 runs to 11 residues. Germline-derived CDR1 and CDR2 are MNHEY and SMNVEV (reference sequence). Trimming took 3 bases from V and 5 from J, leaving 5 bases between them. CDR3 in amino acids: CASSLGNEQYF. CDR3 coding DNA: TGTGCCAGCAGTTTGGGGAACGAGCAGTACTTC.

Only a few counts were recorded for this clonotype. The chain combines TRBV5-1 with TRBJ2-7, with 8 nucleotides matching TRBD1. V was clipped by 4 bases and J by 2 bases; unmatched bases: 8. The CDR3 is made up of 15 amino acids. Germline values: CDR1 SGHRS, CDR2 YFSETQ. The CDR3 bases are TGCGCCAGCAGCCCCCGACAGGGGAGCGCCTACGAGCAGTACTTC. Translation gives CASSPRQGSAYEQYF.

At least ten counts were recorded for this clonotype. The chain combines TRBV5-6 with TRBJ2-7; TRBD1 might be the D (5 bases). V was trimmed by 2 bases and J by 5 bases, leaving 14 bases between them. This CDR3 comprises 14 residues. Germline CDR1 SGHDT, CDR2 YYEEEE. CDR3 amino acids: CASSFWQGAHEQYF. In nucleotides, the CDR3 is TGTGCCAGCAGCTTCTGGCAGGGCGCCCACGAGCAGTACTTC.

Only a few counts were recorded for this clonotype. This CDR3 reads CASRALAGGPGEQFF. The CDR3 DNA sequence: TGCGCCAGCAGGGCCCTAGCGGGGGGGCCTGGTGAGCAGTTCTTC. The chain carries TRBV10-2 and TRBJ2-1; 12 bases are shared with TRBD2. The CDR3 is 15 residues long. Germline V gene sequence: CDR1 WSHSY, CDR2 SAAADI. The ends lost 6 bases at V and 9 bases at J; junction bases unmatched: 9.

The chain is built from TRBV6-2 or TRBV6-3 and TRBJ2-7, with 7 bases fitting TRBD1. The CDR3 has 15 residues. Germline assignment: CDR1 MNHEY and CDR2 SVGEGT. V shed 4 bases and J 7 bases; nucleotides not matched to a gene: 13. The CDR3 loop reads CASSSLRQGVGEQYV. As DNA, the CDR3 is TGTGCCAGCAGTTCCCTACGACAGGGAGTGGGAGAGCAGTACGTC.

The chain combines TRBV12-3 or TRBV12-4 with TRBJ1-4; TRBD1 aligns across 7 bases. Trimming cost V 6 bases and J 6 bases; bases outside gene matches: 10. The length of the CDR3 is 15 residues. The CDR3 spells CASSPRQGGYEKLFF. In DNA, the CDR3 is TGTGCCAGCAGCCCTCGACAGGGAGGGTATGAAAAACTGTTTTTT.

This clonotype has just a few counts. This rearrangement joins TRBV5-1 to TRBJ1-2; D is ambiguous. In germline, CDR1 is SGHRS, CDR2 YFSETQ. This CDR3 has 13 amino acids. Trimming cost V 1 base and J 2 bases, with 6 bases left between them. For the CDR3, the DNA is TGCGCCAGCAGCTTGCCGGGCAACTATGGCTACACCTTC. This codes for CASSLPGNYGYTF.

This clonotype was picked up a small number of times. The gene calls are TRBV7-2 and TRBJ1-3; D might be TRBD1 (6 bases). V lost 5 bases and J lost 6, with 11 bases in between. Germline CDR1 SGHTA, CDR2 FQGNSA. The CDR3 spans 13 residues. CDR3 residues: CASSRGQSNTIYF. As DNA, the CDR3 is TGTGCCAGCAGCAGGGGACAATCAAACACCATATATTTT.

This clonotype was observed a handful of times. The chain has TRBV5-1 and TRBJ2-5; TRBD2 matches 8 bases. Germline V gene lookup returns CDR1 SGHRS and CDR2 YFSETQ. The J segment lost 2 bases and the V segment lost 4 bases, leaving 10 bases of the junction unmatched. CDR3 length equals 16 residues. CDR3 amino acids: CASSPGGATVQETQYF. The CDR3 DNA reads as TGCGCCAGCAGCCCCGGGGGGGCTACGGTACAAGAGACCCAGTACTTC.

The table lists this clonotype with a few counts. This chain uses TRBV7-9 with TRBJ1-6; TRBD1 is a possible D gene (5 bases). Germline CDR1 and CDR2: SEHNR and FQNEAQ (reference sequence). The ends were cut back, 0 bases at V and 9 bases at J, with 12 bases in the middle. The CDR3 sequence is 15 residues long. The CDR3: CASSLARGFGSPLHF. DNA for the CDR3: TGTGCCAGCAGCTTAGCGCGGGGGTTCGGTTCACCCCTCCACTTT.

This clonotype was seen only a few times. The CDR3 loop reads CASSPAPPLNEQFF. The DNA of the CDR3 is TGCGCCAGCAGCCCCGCCCCTCCCCTCAATGAGCAGTTCTTC. The chain links TRBV5-1 to TRBJ2-1; the D is unclear. Germline V gene lookup returns CDR1 SGHRS and CDR2 YFSETQ. The CDR3 spans 14 residues. V lost 4 bases and J lost 6, with 14 bases in between.

The rearrangement uses TRBV27 and TRBJ2-7, with 9 bases that match TRBD1. V dropped 4 bases and J dropped 2; count of bases not matched to a gene: 9. The germline CDR1 and CDR2 sequences are MNHEY and SMNVEV (reference sequence). This CDR3 contains 16 residues. CDR3 sequence: CASSSGTGYPTYEQYF. For the CDR3, the DNA is TGTGCCAGCAGTTCAGGGACAGGGTACCCTACCTACGAGCAGTACTTC.

The chain employs TRBV7-2 and TRBJ2-3; D is unresolved. Per germline, CDR1 SGHTA and CDR2 FQGNSA. V was clipped by 0 bases and J by 6 bases, with 7 bases between them. CDR3 size: 13 residues. CDR3 in DNA: TGTGCCAGCAGCTTAGCTAGTGAGGATACGCAGTATTTT. This codes for CASSLASEDTQYF.

The chain combines TRBV6-1 with TRBJ2-2; 12 bases line up with TRBD1. Germline V lookup: CDR1 MNHNS, CDR2 SASEGT. The ends lost 11 bases at V and 7 bases at J; junction bases unmatched: 8. This CDR3 has 14 residues. The DNA for the CDR3 is TGTGCCGCTCGGGACAGGGGGCTGTTCGGGGAGCTGTTTTTT. Its protein product is CAARDRGLFGELFF.

This clonotype was counted only a few times. The chain combines TRBV20-1 with TRBJ1-1, with a weak D call TRBD1 (6 bases). Germline loops: CDR1 DFQATT, CDR2 SNEGSKA (reference sequence). The CDR3 spans 17 residues. V was clipped by 0 bases and J by 3 bases, with 20 bases between them. CDR3 in DNA: TGCAGTGCTAGAGAAAGGCGCTACAGGGAGTGGGACACTGAAGCTTTCTTT. It codes for CSARERRYREWDTEAFF.

V gene TRBV24-1 combines with J gene TRBJ2-1, with 8 bases lining up with TRBD2. The CDR3 has 15 amino acids. V dropped 5 bases and J dropped 5; count of bases not matched to a gene: 7. The germline CDR1 and CDR2 sequences are KGHDR and SFDVKD. CDR3 amino acids: CATSGGAGVNNEQFF. The DNA of the CDR3 is TGTGCCACCAGTGGGGGAGCGGGGGTAAACAATGAGCAGTTCTTC.

The chain combines TRBV6-5 with TRBJ2-1; the match to TRBD2 covers 8 bases. V lost 0 bases and J lost 4; bases outside the gene matches: 8. Germline-derived CDR1 and CDR2 are MNHEY and SVGAGI. The CDR3 is made up of 17 amino acids. In nucleotides, the CDR3 is TGTGCCAGCAGTTACTCCCCACTAGCGGCCCCTTACAATGAGCAGTTCTTC. It specifies CASSYSPLAAPYNEQFF.

The V and J genes are TRBV11-2 and TRBJ2-4; D gene uncertain. The CDR3 runs to 15 residues. Trimming pared 0 bases from V and 5 bases from J, leaving 11 bases between. Germline CDR1 is SGHAT and CDR2 is FQNNGV. CDR3 coding DNA: TGTGCCAGCAGCTTAGAAAAACTCACTCAAAACATTCAGTACTTC. Translated: CASSLEKLTQNIQYF.